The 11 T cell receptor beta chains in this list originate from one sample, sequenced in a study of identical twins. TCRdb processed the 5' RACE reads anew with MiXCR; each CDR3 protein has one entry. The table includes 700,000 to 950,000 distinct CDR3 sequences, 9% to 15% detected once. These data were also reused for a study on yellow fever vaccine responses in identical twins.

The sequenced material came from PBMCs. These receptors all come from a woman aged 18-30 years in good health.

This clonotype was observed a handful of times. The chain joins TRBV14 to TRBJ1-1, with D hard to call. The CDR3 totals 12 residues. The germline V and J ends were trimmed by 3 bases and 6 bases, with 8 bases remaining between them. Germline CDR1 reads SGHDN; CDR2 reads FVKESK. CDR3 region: CASSQVSSEAFF. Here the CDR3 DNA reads TGTGCCAGCAGCCAGGTCAGCTCTGAAGCTTTCTTT. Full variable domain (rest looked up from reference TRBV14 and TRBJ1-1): EAGVTQFPSHSVIEKGQTVTLRCDPISGHDNLYWYRRVMGKEIKFLLHFVKESKQDESGMPNNRFLAERTGGTYSTLKVQPAELEDSGVYFCASSQVSSEAFFGQGTRLTVV.

As DNA, the CDR3 is TGTGCCAGCAGCCCCGTGGGCGGACGCACAGATACGCAGTATTTT. It encodes CASSPVGGRTDTQYF. The chain employs TRBV3-1 and TRBJ2-3; D gene uncertain. Trimming took 4 bases from V and 1 from J, leaving 12 bases between them. CDR1 LGHDT and CDR2 YNNKEL come from the germline V gene (reference sequence). CDR3 length: 15 residues.

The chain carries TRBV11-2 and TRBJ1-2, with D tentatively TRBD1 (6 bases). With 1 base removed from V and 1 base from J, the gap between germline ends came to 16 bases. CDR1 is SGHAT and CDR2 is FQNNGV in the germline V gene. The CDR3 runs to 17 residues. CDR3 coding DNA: TGTGCCAGCAGCTTAGGTGGGGGCGCTCGGGGTAACTATGGCTACACCTTC. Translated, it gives CASSLGGGARGNYGYTF.

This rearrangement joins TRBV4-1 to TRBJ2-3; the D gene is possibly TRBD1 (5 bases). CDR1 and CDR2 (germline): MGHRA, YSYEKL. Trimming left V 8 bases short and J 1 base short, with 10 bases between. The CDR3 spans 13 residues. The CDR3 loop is CASGWGGTDTQYF. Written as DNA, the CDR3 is TGCGCCAGCGGCTGGGGCGGCACAGATACGCAGTATTTT.

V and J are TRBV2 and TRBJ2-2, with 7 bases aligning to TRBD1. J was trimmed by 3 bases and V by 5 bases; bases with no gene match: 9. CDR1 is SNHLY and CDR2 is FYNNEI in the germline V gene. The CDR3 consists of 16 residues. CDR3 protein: CASSSSGTVYTGELFF. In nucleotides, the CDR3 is TGTGCCAGCAGTTCCTCCGGGACAGTCTACACCGGGGAGCTGTTTTTT.

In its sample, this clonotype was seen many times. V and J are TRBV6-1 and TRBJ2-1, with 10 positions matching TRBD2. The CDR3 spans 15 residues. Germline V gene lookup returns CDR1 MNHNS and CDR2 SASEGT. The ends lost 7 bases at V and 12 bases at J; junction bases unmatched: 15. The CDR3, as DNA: TGTGCCAGCAACCCGGGACTAGCGACAAACTCCGGGCAGTTCTTC. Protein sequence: CASNPGLATNSGQFF.

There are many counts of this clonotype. CDR3 in amino acids: CASSLEGHEQYV. CDR3 DNA sequence: TGTGCCAGCAGTTTAGAGGGGCACGAGCAGTACGTC. The chain uses TRBV12-3 or TRBV12-4 and TRBJ2-7; weak D call: TRBD1 (5 bases). The CDR3 is 12 residues long. The V gene lost 1 base and the J gene lost 5 bases, with 6 bases spanning the gap.

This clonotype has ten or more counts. The CDR3 nucleotides are TGTGCCAGCAGTTTCGGGACAAATAGCAATCAGCCCCAGCATTTT. Encoded protein: CASSFGTNSNQPQHF. The rearrangement links TRBV12-3 or TRBV12-4 to TRBJ1-5; the D gene is possibly TRBD1 (6 bases). This CDR3 is built from 15 residues. V lost 3 bases and J 0 bases, leaving 9 bases between the germline ends.

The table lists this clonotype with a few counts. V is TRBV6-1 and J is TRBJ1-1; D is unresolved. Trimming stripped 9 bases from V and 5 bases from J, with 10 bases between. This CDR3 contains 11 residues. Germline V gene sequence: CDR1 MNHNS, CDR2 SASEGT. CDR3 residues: CASALGTEAFF. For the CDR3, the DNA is TGTGCCAGTGCACTGGGGACTGAAGCTTTCTTT.

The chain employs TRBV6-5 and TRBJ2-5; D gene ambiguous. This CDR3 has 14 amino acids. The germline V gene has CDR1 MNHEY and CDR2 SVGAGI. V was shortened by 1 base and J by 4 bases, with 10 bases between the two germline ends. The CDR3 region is CASSYLTDGETQYF. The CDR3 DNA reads TGTGCCAGCAGTTACTTAACGGACGGAGAGACCCAGTACTTC.

This CDR3 reads CASSPLPATKNIQYF. CDR3 DNA: TGTGCCAGCTCACCCCTCCCCGCAACCAAAAACATTCAGTACTTC. The chain is built from TRBV18 and TRBJ2-4; D gene ambiguous. Germline lookup yields CDR1 KGHSH and CDR2 LQKENI. This CDR3 contains 15 residues. The V gene lost 3 bases and the J gene lost 2 bases, with 11 bases spanning the gap.